The next 27 T cell receptor beta chains were all read from a single sample in a study of intratumoral heterogeneity in liver cancer. Samples labelled H came from distinct, geographically separated regions of the hepatocellular carcinoma nodule. The library relied on the immunoSEQ multiplex PCR assay. The table was pulled from immuneACCESS by TCRdb, which kept in-frame rearrangements only. Such tables lose some clones; where checked, under half of the loss comes from unresolved V genes, and the rest has no known cause. Present in this sample are 5,000 to 8,000 clones, 60% to 85% of which were seen just once. The top ten hold roughly 43% of the sample. Specimen: tumor tissue, collected before any cancer treatment. The receptors were gathered from a woman between 65 and 79 years old with hepatocellular carcinoma.

This clone was seen just once. The chain joins TRBV28 to TRBJ2-3, with D perhaps matching TRBD1 or TRBD2 (6 bases each). Trimming removed 5 bases from V and 1 base from J, with 10 bases in between. The germline V gene encodes CDR1 MDHEN and CDR2 SYDVKM. The CDR3 is made up of 14 amino acids. This CDR3 is CASSIRGRTDTQYF. In DNA, the CDR3 is TGTGCCAGCAGTATCCGGGGGCGCACAGATACGCAGTATTTT.

The chain is built from TRBV19 and TRBJ1-5; D remains unclear. Germline CDR1 LNHDA, CDR2 SQIVND (reference sequence). The CDR3 extends over 16 amino acids. V dropped 5 bases and J dropped 0 bases, with 14 bases sitting between them. For the CDR3, the DNA is TGTGCCAGTAGTCGGACGGGGAGATATAGCAATCAGCCCCAGCATTTT. Its protein is CASSRTGRYSNQPQHF.

V and J are TRBV3-1 (or the pseudogene TRBV3-2) and TRBJ1-1; a weak D match, TRBD1 (5 bases). The CDR3 consists of 12 residues. Germline CDR1 is LGHDT and CDR2 is YNNKEL (reference sequence). With 4 bases removed from V and 4 bases from J, the gap between germline ends came to 7 bases. The CDR3 protein is CASSRQSTEAFF. The DNA of the CDR3 is TGTGCCAGCAGCCGACAGAGCACTGAAGCTTTCTTT.

The chain carries TRBV19 and TRBJ2-3, with D possibly matching TRBD2 (6 bases). V lost 6 bases, J lost 3 bases, and 19 bases lay in between. CDR1 and CDR2 (germline): LNHDA, SQIVND (reference sequence). This CDR3 is built from 16 residues. CDR3 residues: CASSPGTSLGTDTQYF. CDR3 nucleotides: TGTGCCAGTAGCCCCGGAACTAGCCTCGGGACAGATACGCAGTATTTT.

The chain recombines TRBV2 with TRBJ2-1; TRBD1 might be the D (5 bases). This CDR3 comprises 15 residues. Germline CDR1 reads SNHLY; CDR2 reads FYNNEI. Trimming took off 4 bases at V and 12 bases at J, with 22 bases between the two ends. CDR3 nucleotides: TGTGCCAGCAGTGGGTCGGGTAGGGGATCAAACAGGCAGTTCTTC. As protein: CASSGSGRGSNRQFF.

On this clone: The junction does not match germline at one end; this may be a read error. The chain couples TRBV6-5 to TRBJ2-7, with D perhaps TRBD1 or TRBD2 (5 bases each). The CDR3 has 14 residues. Germline CDR1 reads MNHEY; CDR2 reads SVGAGI. CDR3 in amino acids: CASSDSGGGGEQYF. Here the CDR3 DNA reads TGTGCCAGCAGTGACTCGGGTGGGGGTGGCGAGCAGTACTTC.

This clone qualifies as medium-sized. The J gene is TRBJ1-2, the V gene TRBV28, with 8 bases identical to TRBD1. This CDR3 has 13 amino acids. J gave up 4 bases and V 8 bases, and 6 bases lay outside the gene matches. Germline V gene lookup returns CDR1 MDHEN and CDR2 SYDVKM. The CDR3 region is CASGQGRLYGYTF. The CDR3 nucleotides read TGTGCCAGCGGACAGGGCCGCCTCTATGGCTACACCTTC.

This clone was observed a single time. DNA for the CDR3: TGTGCCAGCAGCCCACCGCCAGACAGGAACACTGAAGCTTTCTTT. It is translated as CASSPPPDRNTEAFF. The genes are TRBV5-5 and TRBJ1-1, with D tentatively TRBD1 (5 bases). V dropped 4 bases and J dropped 1 base, with 14 bases sitting between them. The CDR3 covers 15 residues. From germline, CDR1 is SGHKS and CDR2 YYEKEE (reference sequence).

The V call is TRBV7-9, the J call TRBJ2-1; 7 bases are shared with TRBD2. The CDR3 runs to 16 residues. The V gene's germline CDR1 is SEHNR and CDR2 FQNEAQ (reference sequence). The junction had 14 bases not matched to a gene; V was cut back by 5 bases and J by 7 bases. CDR3 in DNA: TGTGCCAGCAGCCGAGTAGCAGCGGGATCGGGAAATGAGCAGTTCTTC. Its protein is CASSRVAAGSGNEQFF.

The V call is TRBV29-1, the J call TRBJ1-1, with no clear D. Trimming took off 4 bases at V and 6 bases at J, with 15 bases between the two ends. Germline lookup yields CDR1 SQVTM and CDR2 ANQGSEA. This CDR3 spans 13 amino acids. CDR3 sequence reads: CSVGVSRASEAFF. The CDR3, as DNA: TGCAGCGTTGGAGTGTCGCGGGCCTCTGAAGCTTTCTTT.

Sample share makes this clone medium-sized (0.01 to 0.1%). The chain employs TRBV5-1 and TRBJ1-6; D might be TRBD1 (5 bases). CDR1 and CDR2 from the germline V gene are SGHRS and YFSETQ. The CDR3 has 14 residues. Trimming took off 8 bases at V and 7 bases at J, with 16 bases between the two ends. The CDR3 reads CASKTGLRNSPLHF. The DNA for the CDR3 is TGCGCCAGTAAAACGGGACTGAGAAATTCACCCCTCCACTTT.

Only a few counts were recorded for this clone. V usage is TRBV6-1 and J usage is TRBJ2-5, with 15 positions matching TRBD2. Germline values: CDR1 MNHNS, CDR2 SASEGT. The CDR3 extends over 19 amino acids. V lost 4 bases, J lost 5 bases, and 14 bases stayed unmatched. DNA for the CDR3: TGTGCCAGCAGTGGAGACCGGACTAGCGGGAGGGCCAGAAGTGAGACCCAGTACTTC. It yields the protein CASSGDRTSGRARSETQYF.

The gene calls are TRBV12-5 and TRBJ2-5, with TRBD1 matching over 7 bases. There are 14 residues in the CDR3. V gave up 1 base and J gave up 5 bases; unmatched junction bases: 4. CDR1 and CDR2 from the germline V gene are LGHNT and FRNRAP. This CDR3 is CASGLGQGDETQYF. The CDR3 bases are TGTGCTAGTGGTTTGGGCCAGGGGGACGAGACCCAGTACTTC.

The V and J genes are TRBV28 and TRBJ2-5, with D perhaps TRBD1 or TRBD2 (7 bases each). Germline CDR1 MDHEN, CDR2 SYDVKM. Trimming left V 8 bases short and J 5 bases short, with 21 bases between. The CDR3 covers 15 residues. The CDR3, as DNA: TGTGCCAGCGGGCCAGGGGGGAGGGCCCGGGAGACCCAGTACTTC. Amino acids: CASGPGGRARETQYF.

The chain uses TRBV6-5 and TRBJ1-5; D might be TRBD1 (6 bases). The germline V gene has CDR1 MNHEY and CDR2 SVGAGI. The germline V and J ends were trimmed by 7 bases and 2 bases, with 12 bases remaining between them. The CDR3 has 14 residues. The DNA of the CDR3 is TGTGCCAGCATAACAGGGATAGGCAATCAGCCCCAGCATTTT. Translated: CASITGIGNQPQHF.

This chain links TRBV7-3 with TRBJ1-3; D gene unclear. Germline assignment: CDR1 SGHTA and CDR2 FQGTGA. Trimming removed 5 bases at V and 8 bases at J, with 7 bases between. The length of the CDR3 is 11 residues. CDR3 sequence (DNA): TGTGCCAGCAGCATCAGTGACACCATATATTTT. Protein sequence: CASSISDTIYF.

In this sample, this clone turned up once. This sequence joins TRBV3-1 (or the pseudogene TRBV3-2) and TRBJ2-7; D remains ambiguous. Germline V CDR1 and CDR2: LGHDT, YNNKEL (reference sequence). The CDR3 length is 13 residues. Trimming pared 4 bases from V and 4 bases from J, leaving 11 bases between. CDR3 sequence reads: CASSPLSRYEQYF. CDR3 in DNA: TGTGCCAGCAGCCCGCTTTCTCGGTACGAGCAGTACTTC.

The rearrangement links TRBV5-5 to TRBJ1-1; D gene unclear. This CDR3 spans 13 amino acids. CDR1 and CDR2 (germline): SGHKS, YYEKEE (reference sequence). V shed 7 bases and J shed 4 bases, with 14 bases lying between them. CDR3 protein: CASLPSGSTEAFF. DNA for the CDR3: TGTGCCAGCCTACCGTCGGGGAGCACTGAAGCTTTCTTT.

J is TRBJ2-3 and V is TRBV4-1; D unclear. The CDR3 sequence is 14 residues long. Trimming removed 0 bases from V and 2 bases from J, with 6 bases in between. Germline assignment: CDR1 MGHRA and CDR2 YSYEKL. This chain's CDR3 is CASSQDWPTDTQYF. Here the CDR3 DNA reads TGCGCCAGCAGCCAAGATTGGCCCACAGATACGCAGTATTTT.

The table lists this clone with a count of one. The V call is TRBV5-5, the J call TRBJ2-7; TRBD1 might be the D (5 bases). Germline values: CDR1 SGHKS, CDR2 YYEKEE (reference sequence). The length of the CDR3 is 16 residues. Deletions cut 0 bases from V and 3 bases from J, with 16 bases between. In DNA form, the CDR3 reads TGTGCCAGCAGCTTGGAGGCGGACATTCCCCTCTACGAGCAGTACTTC. It encodes CASSLEADIPLYEQYF.

The chain carries TRBV18 and TRBJ1-2; TRBD1 agrees at 7 bases. With 1 base clipped from V and 2 bases from J, the junction kept 1 base outside the gene matches. The CDR3 runs to 14 residues. Per germline, CDR1 KGHSH and CDR2 LQKENI. The CDR3 DNA reads as TGTGCCAGCTCACCACTACAGGGGAACTATGGCTACACCTTC. The encoded protein is CASSPLQGNYGYTF.

The chain carries TRBV19 and TRBJ2-3; 9 nucleotides line up with TRBD1. The CDR3 runs 15 residues. Trimming took 5 bases from V and 14 from J; bases not matched to a gene: 17. Germline CDR1 LNHDA, CDR2 SQIVND (reference sequence). The DNA of the CDR3 is TGTGCCAGTAGTGACCGTCCCGGGACAGGGACCGGTTGGTATTTT. Translated: CASSDRPGTGTGWYF.

For this clone: Its ends do not fully match the called genes, so a read error is possible. This CDR3 is CSIVASGAGDTQYF. DNA of the CDR3: TGCTCCATTGTAGCTAGCGGGGCCGGAGATACGCAGTATTTT. This chain uses TRBV2 with TRBJ2-3, with TRBD2 identical over 9 bases. The CDR3 has 14 residues. CDR1 and CDR2 from the germline V gene are SNHLY and FYNNEI.

This chain uses TRBV5-5 with TRBJ2-2; D is tentatively TRBD1 or TRBD2 (5 bases each). V lost 4 bases to trimming and J lost 4 bases, with 14 bases between them. Germline V CDR1 and CDR2: SGHKS, YYEKEE (reference sequence). The CDR3 has 15 residues. This CDR3 is CASSGTSGPTGELFF. CDR3 coding DNA: TGTGCCAGCAGCGGCACGTCGGGGCCCACCGGGGAGCTGTTTTTT.

The V gene is TRBV3-1 (or the pseudogene TRBV3-2), the J gene TRBJ2-3; D is unresolved. Deletions cut 0 bases from V and 2 bases from J, with 12 bases between. Germline V gene sequence: CDR1 LGHDT, CDR2 YNNKEL (reference sequence). The length of the CDR3 is 16 residues. CDR3 in DNA: TGTGCCAGCAGCCAAGATACAGCTCATTTCACAGATACGCAGTATTTT. Protein product: CASSQDTAHFTDTQYF.

J is TRBJ2-2 and V is TRBV3-1 (or the pseudogene TRBV3-2); 8 nucleotides line up with TRBD2. The CDR3 totals 17 residues. V lost 1 base to trimming and J lost 4 bases; unmatched junction nucleotides: 8. Germline assignment: CDR1 LGHDT and CDR2 YNNKEL (reference sequence). The CDR3 is CASSQASGRGPTGELFF. The CDR3 bases are TGTGCCAGCAGCCAAGCCAGCGGGAGAGGCCCCACCGGGGAGCTGTTTTTT.

This clone was detected only once. The chain is built from TRBV15 and TRBJ2-7, with 7 bases matching TRBD1. Trimming removed 0 bases from V and 0 bases from J; junction bases left unmatched: 5. The CDR3 covers 16 residues. Germline CDR1 is LNHNV and CDR2 is YYDKDF (reference sequence). The CDR3 loop is CATSRDKTGISYEQYF. DNA of the CDR3: TGTGCCACCAGCAGAGATAAGACAGGGATCTCCTACGAGCAGTACTTC. The full variable domain, rest sourced from reference TRBV15 and TRBJ2-7, is DAMVIQNPRYQVTQFGKPVTLSCSQTLNHNVMYWYQQKSSQAPKLLFHYYDKDFNNEADTPDNFQSRRPNTSFCFLDIRSPGLGDTAMYLCATSRDKTGISYEQYFGPGTRLTVT.